This T cell receptor beta chain was sequenced for a study of T cells in localized non-small cell lung cancer (dated by TCRdb to the early 2020s). With respect to the entire study: The study examined T cell repertoires in 200 to 300 patients with early-stage NSCLC and compared tumors with uninvolved tumor-adjacent lungs. All 240 or so NSCLC patients in the cohort were treatment-naive and had localized lung tumors that were resected. The mean age of the NSCLC patients was under 70 years, with approximately 130 men and over 100 women.

At diagnosis, tumor, uninvolved tumor-adjacent lung and peripheral blood were collected and then preserved as a mix of FFPE and fresh-frozen material. For TCR repertoire profiling, blood samples were analyzed as peripheral blood mononuclear cells. What the work shows at the level of the full study, not this receptor alone: Of the top 100 tumor clones, a median of approximately 60 were detected in paired uninvolved adjacent lung; about 28 were also among that lung's top 100. Because multi-region sequencing of the tumors was not done, intratumor heterogeneity could not be ruled out. Since the design was exploratory, TCR variables were selected using unadjusted p-values with no false-discovery rate correction. Higher T cell density in blood was associated with longer overall survival, whereas higher clonality in adjacent lung was associated with shorter survival. Uninvolved tumor-adjacent lung showed the highest T cell clonality, higher than tumor, which suggests more focused antigenic responses in the uninvolved tumor-adjacent lung.

Points on this clone: Its recognized antigen is unknown. No much larger clone exists at a distance of one base, and base qualities are not known.

TCR beta CDR3 regions were sequenced from DNA using the immunoSEQ Assay. In the source study's methods: To compute T cell density, TCR beta template counts were normalized to usable DNA, which was estimated by amplifying housekeeping genes. Richness was estimated with the preseqR package, extrapolating to 400,000 templates for PBMC samples and 120,000 templates for tissue samples. Clonality was defined by subtracting Pielou's evenness from one. To identify tissue-enriched TCRs, differential abundance testing was run on productive amino-acid clonotypes with a minimum total count of 5 and an alpha of 0.1. Repertoire overlap between compartments was quantified with the Jaccard Index and Morisita Overlap Index. GLIPH clustered TCR beta CDR3s with public tetramer-defined viral CDR3s; viral motifs required at least three viral sequences plus V-gene enrichment. TCRdb limited this immuneACCESS table to in-frame rearrangements with V and J called. A share of clones is missing; checked studies link under half to unresolved V genes, and the rest is unexplained. V, J and clone size are those of that table, while D and trimming were read from the DNA. The sample has 20,000 to 25,000 clones on record, 70% to 90% of them singletons. About 20% of the sample rests with the top ten.

This material consisted of PBMCs, taken before any cancer treatment. This sequence was found in a man aged 40 to 70 with stage II squamous cell lung carcinoma.

The nucleotides read TGCGCCAGCAGCTTGGGGGGAGCAACTAATGAAAAACTGTTTTTT. It specifies CASSLGGATNEKLFF. The rearranged segments are TRBV5-1 and TRBJ1-4; no confident D gene assignment can be made. V drops 0 bases and J drops 0 bases, leaving 6 bases in between. CDR1 and CDR2, per the germline V gene, are SGHRS and YFSETQ. The CDR3 numbers 15 residues from cysteine through phenylalanine. Only the CDR3 region is kept as DNA, spanning 45 bases read in frame from base 1.